A single sample gave rise to the 32 T cell receptor beta chains below, sequenced in a study of shared clonotypes between healthy human individuals. TCRdb's copy holds only in-frame clones and misses some; the assay was immunoSEQ multiplex PCR. The repertoire includes around 200,000 clones, roughly 70% of them detected once, and 8.5% to 12% sits in the top ten. The specimen sequenced was memory CD4+ T cells sorted from blood. Subset indicated: CD45RA-negative fraction. These receptors were collected from a man aged 25 to 40 in good health.

CDR3 nucleotides: TGTGCCAGCAGTCCCGTAGGACAACTCCGACTAGGAACCCAAGAGACCCAGTACTTC. This translates into CASSPVGQLRLGTQETQYF. The chain carries TRBV27 and TRBJ2-5, with D perhaps matching TRBD2 (6 bases). Germline lookup yields CDR1 MNHEY and CDR2 SMNVEV (reference sequence). The CDR3 sequence is 19 residues long. V lost 5 bases and J lost 1, with 26 bases in between.

The V call is TRBV11-2, the J call TRBJ2-1, with D possibly TRBD2 on 6 matching bases. V was trimmed by 1 base and J by 7 bases, leaving 26 bases between them. CDR1 and CDR2 from the germline V gene are SGHAT and FQNNGV. CDR3 length: 19 residues. The CDR3 nucleotides are TGTGCCAGCAGCTTAGGAACGCTAGGGGCGGGGAGGCTACGGAATGAGCAGTTCTTC. This translates into CASSLGTLGAGRLRNEQFF.

This chain links TRBV19 with TRBJ2-7, with 7 bases that match TRBD2. Trimming cost V 5 bases and J 2 bases; bases outside gene matches: 9. Germline-derived CDR1 and CDR2 are LNHDA and SQIVND (reference sequence). The CDR3 runs 15 residues. CDR3 in DNA: TGTGCCAGTAGTCTTGGCGGGACTAAGACCTACGAGCAGTACTTC. Translated, it gives CASSLGGTKTYEQYF.

This clone was seen once. The rearrangement links TRBV5-1 to TRBJ2-3, with 7 bases fitting TRBD2. The V gene end was trimmed by 3 bases and the J gene end by 0 bases; junction bases not matched to a gene: 7. The CDR3 runs 16 residues. Germline assignment: CDR1 SGHRS and CDR2 YFSETQ. The CDR3 DNA reads as TGCGCCAGCAGCTGGGGGACTACACCTAGCACAGATACGCAGTATTTT. Its protein is CASSWGTTPSTDTQYF.

V usage is TRBV4-3 and J usage is TRBJ2-1; D possibly matches TRBD1 or TRBD2 (5 bases each). V lost 1 base and J 9 bases, leaving 19 bases between the germline ends. CDR1 is LGHNA and CDR2 is YSLEER in the germline V gene. The CDR3 is 16 amino acids. The CDR3 nucleotides are TGCGCCAGCAGCCAAGGGGACCACGTTAAGCTCGGTGAGCAGTTCTTC. Amino acid sequence: CASSQGDHVKLGEQFF.

Note on this clone: The germline gene is not matched at one end of the junction; a read error may be the cause. The chain links TRBV29-1 to TRBJ2-3, with 8 bases fitting TRBD2. The CDR3 consists of 16 residues. Germline lookup yields CDR1 SQVTM and CDR2 ANQGSEA. The CDR3 loop is CSARGGGRGGTDTQYF. CDR3 sequence (DNA): TGCAGCGCTCGGGGGGGCGGGAGAGGTGGCACGGATACGCAGTATTTT.

This chain links TRBV9 with TRBJ2-1; tentative D call: TRBD1 (5 bases). Trimming stripped 3 bases from V and 4 bases from J, with 8 bases between. This CDR3 contains 13 residues. Germline V gene lookup returns CDR1 SGDLS and CDR2 YYNGEE. CDR3 bases: TGTGCCAGCAGCGCCAGGGTTTACAATGAGCAGTTCTTC. It is translated as CASSARVYNEQFF.

The V gene is TRBV30, the J gene TRBJ1-2, with D possibly TRBD1 on 6 matching bases. The ends were cut back, 4 bases at V and 2 bases at J, with 14 bases in the middle. The CDR3 length is 14 residues. CDR1 GTSNPN and CDR2 SVGIG come from the germline V gene (reference sequence). The CDR3 reads CAWTFGGQNYGYTF. CDR3 nucleotide sequence: TGTGCCTGGACCTTTGGGGGCCAAAACTATGGCTACACCTTC.

This clone has more than one count but fewer than ten. The V call is TRBV12-2, the J call TRBJ2-7; the table calls TRBD1, which could not be checked here. TRBV12-2 is a known pseudogene. The CDR3 sequence is 13 residues long. CDR3 region: CASRSTGRHEQYF. The CDR3 nucleotides are TGTGCAAGTCGCTCGACAGGGAGGCACGAGCAGTACTTC.

The chain carries TRBV11-1 and TRBJ2-5; possibly TRBD2 for D (6 bases). Germline loops: CDR1 SGHAT, CDR2 FQDESV (reference sequence). CDR3 length equals 14 residues. V lost 7 bases to trimming and J lost 5 bases, with 17 bases between them. CDR3 nucleotides: TGTGCCAGCACCACCGTGGGGGGTTCGGAGACCCAGTACTTC. As protein: CASTTVGGSETQYF.

The chain couples TRBV10-2 to TRBJ2-5; 11 positions match TRBD1. With 4 bases clipped from V and 4 bases from J, the junction kept 2 bases outside the gene matches. The CDR3 extends over 14 amino acids. The germline V gene encodes CDR1 WSHSY and CDR2 SAAADI. CDR3 in amino acids: CASSGTGGVETQYF. The DNA of the CDR3 is TGCGCCAGCAGTGGGACAGGGGGCGTAGAGACCCAGTACTTC.

The chain recombines TRBV5-1 with TRBJ2-2; D ambiguous. The CDR3 is 14 amino acids. Germline V gives CDR1 SGHRS, CDR2 YFSETQ. Trimming took 3 bases from V and 5 from J, leaving 11 bases between them. The CDR3 is CASSSEPSTGELFF. As DNA, the CDR3 is TGCGCCAGCAGCTCAGAGCCGTCTACCGGGGAGCTGTTTTTT.

V gene TRBV5-5 combines with J gene TRBJ2-7, with D possibly being TRBD1 (6 bases). The germline V gene encodes CDR1 SGHKS and CDR2 YYEKEE (reference sequence). Trimming took off 4 bases at V and 2 bases at J, with 16 bases between the two ends. The CDR3 consists of 15 residues. The CDR3 reads CASSPISGHPYEQYF. The CDR3 bases are TGTGCCAGCAGCCCAATATCGGGACATCCCTACGAGCAGTACTTC.

This chain uses TRBV28 with TRBJ2-1; 11 bases match TRBD2. This CDR3 contains 19 residues. The V gene end was trimmed by 2 bases and the J gene end by 0 bases; junction bases not matched to a gene: 9. Germline CDR1 and CDR2: MDHEN and SYDVKM. Here the CDR3 DNA reads TGTGCCAGCAGTTTACTGACTAGCGGGATCCGAGGCTCCTACAATGAGCAGTTCTTC. It specifies CASSLLTSGIRGSYNEQFF. Full variable domain (outside the CDR3, taken from reference TRBV28 and TRBJ2-1): DVKVTQSSRYLVKRTGEKVFLECVQDMDHENMFWYRQDPGLGLRLIYFSYDVKMKEKGDIPEGYSVSREKKERFSLILESASTNQTSMYLCASSLLTSGIRGSYNEQFFGPGTRLTVL.

The chain recombines TRBV6-1 with TRBJ1-5; TRBD1 aligns across 8 bases. With 5 bases clipped from V and 4 bases from J, the junction kept 1 base outside the gene matches. The CDR3 extends over 13 amino acids. Germline CDR1 is MNHNS and CDR2 is SASEGT. Here the CDR3 reads CASSTGGNQPQHF. In nucleotides, the CDR3 is TGTGCCAGCAGTACAGGGGGGAATCAGCCCCAGCATTTT.

This rearrangement joins TRBV6-5 to TRBJ2-2; D call uncertain. Germline CDR1 is MNHEY and CDR2 is SVGAGI. The V and J ends lost 0 bases and 2 bases respectively, with 10 bases between them. The CDR3 totals 16 residues. CDR3 nucleotide sequence: TGTGCCAGCAGTTACTCGTTGAACGCCAACACCGGGGAGCTGTTTTTT. Translating it yields CASSYSLNANTGELFF.

V and J are TRBV6-4 and TRBJ1-5; 10 positions agree with TRBD1. The CDR3 covers 14 residues. The germline gives CDR1 MRHNA, CDR2 SNTAGT. The V and J ends lost 7 bases and 6 bases, in that order; junction bases with no gene match: 6. The CDR3 region is CASMWTGGTQPQHF. The CDR3 coding sequence is TGTGCCAGCATGTGGACAGGGGGAACTCAGCCCCAGCATTTT.

V usage is TRBV12-1 and J usage is TRBJ2-4; TRBD1 is the table's D call, not checked against the DNA. TRBV12-1 is reported as a pseudogene. The CDR3 loop spans 14 amino acids. CDR3 DNA sequence: TGTGCCAGCAGCCTCGGACAGGGCAAAAACATTCAGTACTTC. It is translated as CASSLGQGKNIQYF.

The chain is built from TRBV2 and TRBJ2-5, with D tentatively TRBD2 (6 bases). V lost 1 base and J 4 bases, leaving 10 bases between the germline ends. Germline V lookup: CDR1 SNHLY, CDR2 FYNNEI. The CDR3 is 14 residues long. The CDR3 spells CASSEVGGVETQYF. The DNA of the CDR3 is TGTGCCAGCAGTGAAGTCGGGGGAGTAGAGACCCAGTACTTC.

The chain is built from TRBV5-1 and TRBJ2-1, with D tentatively TRBD1 (6 bases). V was trimmed by 7 bases and J by 3 bases, leaving 17 bases between them. This CDR3 spans 15 amino acids. Germline loops: CDR1 SGHRS, CDR2 YFSETQ. CDR3 coding DNA: TGCGCCAGCGATGTAGCCGGACAGAACTACAATGAGCAGTTCTTC. It is translated as CASDVAGQNYNEQFF.

The chain uses TRBV28 and TRBJ1-4; tentatively, D is TRBD1 (5 bases). The CDR3 is made up of 12 amino acids. V was pared by 8 bases and J by 7 bases, with 11 bases between. The germline CDR1 and CDR2 sequences are MDHEN and SYDVKM. This CDR3 is CASLTGGEKLFF. The CDR3 DNA sequence: TGTGCCAGCCTAACCGGGGGTGAAAAACTGTTTTTT.

The CDR3 here is CASSPAGPATNYGYTF. The CDR3 DNA reads as TGTGCCAGCAGTCCCGCCGGCCCCGCAACTAACTATGGCTACACCTTC. The chain couples TRBV28 to TRBJ1-2; D is uncertain. CDR1 is MDHEN and CDR2 is SYDVKM in the germline V gene. V lost 5 bases to trimming and J lost 0 bases, with 16 bases between them. The CDR3 loop spans 16 amino acids.

The rearrangement uses TRBV20-1 and TRBJ2-7; D unresolved. Trimming left V 6 bases short and J 0 bases short, with 6 bases between. Germline lookup yields CDR1 DFQATT and CDR2 SNEGSKA (reference sequence). The CDR3 runs 11 residues. The CDR3 protein is CSAQNSYEQYF. CDR3 DNA: TGCAGTGCGCAGAACTCCTACGAGCAGTACTTC.

This clone was recorded once. The rearrangement links TRBV10-3 to TRBJ2-1, with 14 bases fitting TRBD2. V trimming: 3 bases; J trimming: 6 bases; junction bases outside the gene matches: 4. The CDR3 loop spans 16 amino acids. CDR1 and CDR2 (germline): ENHRY, SYGVKD. CDR3 sequence reads: CAISDSGTSGSNEQFF. CDR3 nucleotides: TGTGCCATCAGTGACTCCGGGACTAGCGGGAGCAATGAGCAGTTCTTC.

The V and J genes are TRBV5-1 and TRBJ2-3; TRBD1 might be the D (6 bases). This CDR3 has 11 amino acids. Germline CDR1 is SGHRS and CDR2 is YFSETQ. Trimming shortened V by 6 bases and J by 6 bases, and 8 bases separated the two germline ends. The DNA of the CDR3 is TGCGCCAGCAAGGACAGCGATACGCAGTATTTT. Its protein is CASKDSDTQYF. Drawing the rest from reference TRBV5-1 and TRBJ2-3, the complete variable domain is KAGVTQTPRYLIKTRGQQVTLSCSPISGHRSVSWYQQTPGQGLQFLFEYFSETQRNKGNFPGRFSGRQFSNSRSEMNVSTLELGDSALYLCASKDSDTQYFGPGTRLTVL.

This clone appeared a few times. The chain uses TRBV6-5 and TRBJ1-1; no firm D call. The CDR3 totals 12 residues. Germline CDR1 reads MNHEY; CDR2 reads SVGAGI. V was shortened by 6 bases and J by 5 bases, with 10 bases between the two germline ends. The CDR3 region is CASRTFQTEAFF. The CDR3 nucleotides are TGTGCCAGCAGGACCTTTCAGACTGAAGCTTTCTTT.

The CDR3 protein is CASSPGGPSTDTQYF. The CDR3 DNA sequence: TGTGCCAGCAGCCCAGGGGGCCCCAGCACAGATACGCAGTATTTT. V usage is TRBV7-3 and J usage is TRBJ2-3, with 8 bases fitting TRBD1. The CDR3 spans 15 residues. Trimming took 5 bases from V and 0 from J; bases not matched to a gene: 4. In germline, CDR1 is SGHTA, CDR2 FQGTGA.

About this clone itself: This may stem from a read error, because a much larger clone lies one nucleotide away. The chain combines TRBV29-1 with TRBJ2-2; D is unresolved. V was clipped by 3 bases and J by 5 bases, with 10 bases between them. The CDR3 runs 13 residues. From germline, CDR1 is SQVTM and CDR2 ANQGSEA. The CDR3 sequence: CSVDTERTGELFF. CDR3 coding DNA: TGCAGCGTTGATACGGAGAGAACCGGGGAGCTGTTTTTT.

V usage is TRBV6-1 and J usage is TRBJ1-2; 9 bases agree with TRBD1. The V gene's germline CDR1 is MNHNS and CDR2 SASEGT. The CDR3 is made up of 13 amino acids. J lost 8 bases, V lost 4 bases, and 5 bases had no gene match. The CDR3 DNA reads TGTGCCAGCAGTGCAGGGGACAGGGTCGGCTACACCTTC. Its protein product is CASSAGDRVGYTF.

This chain links TRBV9 with TRBJ2-1; a weak D match, TRBD1 (5 bases). This CDR3 contains 16 residues. V lost 0 bases to trimming and J lost 3 bases, with 13 bases between them. Germline CDR1 and CDR2: SGDLS and YYNGEE. The CDR3 DNA sequence: TGTGCCAGCAGCGTAGGAGTAGTGGGGCTCTACAATGAGCAGTTCTTC. Amino acid sequence: CASSVGVVGLYNEQFF.

V usage is TRBV5-1 and J usage is TRBJ2-3; D is possibly TRBD1 (5 bases). Trimming pared 9 bases from V and 1 base from J, leaving 18 bases between. This CDR3 has 15 residues. Germline CDR1 is SGHRS and CDR2 is YFSETQ. The CDR3 loop is CATKRGQGGTDTQYF. CDR3 bases: TGCGCCACCAAAAGGGGCCAAGGGGGCACAGATACGCAGTATTTT.

The rearrangement joins TRBV27 to TRBJ2-7, with D maybe TRBD2 (5 bases). CDR1 is MNHEY and CDR2 is SMNVEV in the germline V gene (reference sequence). This CDR3 spans 14 amino acids. Trimming took 2 bases from V and 2 from J, leaving 10 bases between them. CDR3 loop: CASSLTRRAYEQYF. For the CDR3, the DNA is TGTGCCAGCAGTTTAACCAGGCGGGCCTACGAGCAGTACTTC.